This TCR beta chain was found in a study of T cell responses to AZD1222 COVID-19 vaccine. Study-level findings and limits: Spike-specific TCR breadth and depth grew following two AZD1222 doses.

Measured with immunoSEQ multiplex PCR; TCRdb has only the in-frame clones, and not every one. The sample consists of tens of thousands of clones, roughly nine tenths of them appearing once. The CDR3 is 13 amino acids. V dropped 2 bases and J dropped 4; count of bases not matched to a gene: 2. Looked up from germline, CDR1 is SGHDT and CDR2 is YYEEEE. Note on this clone: Its cognate antigen is unknown.

The V gene is TRBV5-6, the J gene TRBJ2-5; 7 bases align to TRBD1. The receptor was isolated from an adult who received the AZD1222 COVID-19 vaccine. The source was peripheral blood, collected 28 days after the second AZD1222 dose. The CDR3 sequence is CASSFAGGETQYF. The CDR3 coding sequence is TGTGCCAGCAGCTTTGCAGGGGGAGAGACCCAGTACTTC.